Presented here are 20 T cell receptor beta chains from one specimen sequenced in a study of T cell changes during pregnancy in multiple sclerosis. Some clones are missing from TCRdb's copy, which holds only in-frame ones; the method was immunoSEQ multiplex PCR. The sample yields about 57,000 clones, more than 90% seen once. Sequenced here: CD4+ T cells from peripheral blood mononuclear cells, sampled before pregnancy. The receptors shown here come from a female donor with multiple sclerosis, enrolled in a pregnancy study.

The J gene is TRBJ1-5, the V gene TRBV18; weak D call: TRBD1 (6 bases). CDR3 length: 14 amino acids. Germline lookup yields CDR1 KGHSH and CDR2 LQKENI. The V end lost 6 bases, the J end lost 9 bases, and 18 bases lay between the germline ends. Here the CDR3 reads CASSPRTENTPQHF. In DNA form, the CDR3 reads TGTGCCAGCTCCCCTAGGACAGAAAACACGCCCCAGCATTTT.

The chain joins TRBV28 to TRBJ1-5, with a tentative D call TRBD1 (6 bases). This CDR3 is 14 amino acids long. V was clipped by 2 bases and J by 1 base, with 6 bases between them. CDR1 is MDHEN, CDR2 SYDVKM, per germline. The CDR3 is CASSLGQSNQPQHF. The CDR3, as DNA: TGTGCCAGCAGTTTAGGACAGAGCAATCAGCCCCAGCATTTT.

The chain carries TRBV29-1 and TRBJ2-2, with D possibly TRBD2 on 5 matching bases. Trimming stripped 6 bases from V and 4 bases from J, with 12 bases between. CDR3 size: 13 residues. The germline CDR1 and CDR2 sequences are SQVTM and ANQGSEA. The CDR3 nucleotides are TGCAGCGTGCTCCCCGCGGGCACCGGGGAGCTGTTTTTT. Translating it yields CSVLPAGTGELFF.

The chain joins TRBV15 to TRBJ2-1, with 7 positions matching TRBD2. CDR3 size: 16 residues. V shed 6 bases and J 5 bases; nucleotides not matched to a gene: 13. CDR1 and CDR2 from the germline V gene are LNHNV and YYDKDF (reference sequence). CDR3 protein: CATRPFHRDYHNEQFF. CDR3 nucleotides: TGTGCCACCAGACCTTTCCACCGGGACTACCACAATGAGCAGTTCTTC.

The V gene is TRBV6-1, the J gene TRBJ2-7; D remains ambiguous. V dropped 3 bases and J dropped 4 bases, with 7 bases sitting between them. This CDR3 has 12 amino acids. The germline CDR1 and CDR2 sequences are MNHNS and SASEGT. CDR3 sequence (DNA): TGTGCCAGCAGTGAGCAAGCTTACGAGCAGTACTTC. This codes for CASSEQAYEQYF.

The chain has TRBV2 and TRBJ2-7, with D tentatively TRBD2 (5 bases). The CDR3 is made up of 14 amino acids. CDR1 and CDR2 (germline): SNHLY, FYNNEI. Trimming took off 5 bases at V and 3 bases at J, with 14 bases between the two ends. As DNA, the CDR3 is TGTGCCAGCAGTCTAGAGCGGAAACACTACGAGCAGTACTTC. Translating gives CASSLERKHYEQYF.

The chain employs TRBV25-1 and TRBJ2-3, with 8 positions matching TRBD1. The CDR3 runs to 16 residues. The junction had 9 bases not matched to a gene; V was cut back by 3 bases and J by 4 bases. Per the germline V gene, CDR1 is MGHDK and CDR2 is SYGVNS. In nucleotides, the CDR3 is TGTGCCAGCAGTGACCCCAGACAGGGGCAATCAGATACGCAGTATTTT. Its translation is CASSDPRQGQSDTQYF.

The CDR3 region has the DNA TGTGCCTCTCTAGCGGGCGGCAATGAGCAGTTCTTC. The encoded protein is CASLAGGNEQFF. The chain employs TRBV30 and TRBJ2-1; 8 nucleotides line up with TRBD2. Germline CDR1 is GTSNPN and CDR2 is SVGIG (reference sequence). The V gene end was trimmed by 7 bases and the J gene end by 6 bases; junction bases not matched to a gene: 5. This CDR3 spans 12 amino acids.

This sequence joins TRBV7-6 and TRBJ2-1, with a tentative D call TRBD2 (6 bases). Trimming left V 4 bases short and J 2 bases short, with 15 bases between. Germline CDR1 and CDR2: SGHVS and FNYEAQ. The CDR3 contains 16 residues. Here the CDR3 DNA reads TGTGCCAGCAGCTGGGATAGCGGTTTCGCCTACAATGAGCAGTTCTTC. It specifies CASSWDSGFAYNEQFF. Full variable domain (remainder filled in from reference TRBV7-6 and TRBJ2-1): GAGVSQSPRYKVTKRGQDVALRCDPISGHVSLYWYRQALGQGPEFLTYFNYEAQQDKSGLPNDRFSAERPEGSISTLTIQRTEQRDSAMYRCASSWDSGFAYNEQFFGPGTRLTVL.

This clone occurred once. The chain uses TRBV6-5 and TRBJ2-1; the match to TRBD2 covers 9 bases. V lost 6 bases to trimming and J lost 7 bases; unmatched junction nucleotides: 10. The CDR3 contains 15 residues. CDR1 MNHEY and CDR2 SVGAGI come from the germline V gene. CDR3 in DNA: TGTGCCAGCAGGGGGAGAGCTAGCGGGGCAAATGAGCAGTTCTTC. This translates into CASRGRASGANEQFF.

The chain has TRBV13 and TRBJ2-1, with 7 bases lining up with TRBD1. Looked up from germline, CDR1 is PRHDT and CDR2 is FYEKMQ (reference sequence). The CDR3 totals 16 residues. The V gene end was trimmed by 1 base and the J gene end by 2 bases; junction bases not matched to a gene: 5. The CDR3 region has the DNA TGTGCCAGCAGCTTAGACCCCAGGGGGACCTACAATGAGCAGTTCTTC. This encodes CASSLDPRGTYNEQFF. Based on the CDR3 plus reference TRBV13 and TRBJ2-1, the full variable domain is AAGVIQSPRHLIKEKRETATLKCYPIPRHDTVYWYQQGPGQDPQFLISFYEKMQSDKGSIPDRFSAQQFSDYHSELNMSSLELGDSALYFCASSLDPRGTYNEQFFGPGTRLTVL.

The V gene is TRBV18, the J gene TRBJ2-5, with TRBD2 as a possible D gene (5 bases). CDR1 and CDR2 (germline): KGHSH, LQKENI. This CDR3 contains 16 residues. The V end was cut by 3 bases, the J end by 2 bases, with 16 bases between. This chain's CDR3 is CASSPAQTTYQETQYF. CDR3 coding DNA: TGTGCCAGCTCACCGGCCCAGACTACCTATCAAGAGACCCAGTACTTC.

J is TRBJ2-7 and V is TRBV12-5; 9 nucleotides align to TRBD1. Trimming took 0 bases from V and 3 from J; bases not matched to a gene: 6. Germline V gives CDR1 LGHNT, CDR2 FRNRAP. CDR3 length: 16 residues. CDR3 sequence reads: CASGLVLGQGYYEQYF. CDR3 DNA: TGTGCTAGTGGTTTGGTACTGGGACAGGGTTACTACGAGCAGTACTTC.

J is TRBJ2-3 and V is TRBV20-1; possible D gene TRBD2, 5 bases. Trimming took off 7 bases at V and 3 bases at J, with 8 bases between the two ends. There are 11 residues in the CDR3. Germline CDR1 reads DFQATT; CDR2 reads SNEGSKA (reference sequence). In nucleotides, the CDR3 is TGCAGTGAAGGGAGTACAGATACGCAGTATTTT. This encodes CSEGSTDTQYF.

CDR3 residues: CATSEGDLTEAFF. CDR3 DNA: TGCGCCACCTCAGAGGGGGATTTGACTGAAGCTTTCTTT. The chain uses TRBV10-1 and TRBJ1-1; D might be TRBD1 (6 bases). This CDR3 region has 13 residues. Germline V lookup: CDR1 WNHNN, CDR2 SYGVQD (reference sequence). Trimming took 10 bases from V and 5 from J, leaving 17 bases between them.

The chain joins TRBV15 to TRBJ2-3; D uncertain. The CDR3 is made up of 13 amino acids. The germline V gene has CDR1 LNHNV and CDR2 YYDKDF (reference sequence). The V end lost 5 bases, the J end lost 2 bases, and 8 bases lay between the germline ends. CDR3 protein: CATSAHNTDTQYF. The CDR3 DNA sequence: TGTGCCACCAGCGCACACAACACAGATACGCAGTATTTT. Full variable domain (remainder filled in from reference TRBV15 and TRBJ2-3): DAMVIQNPRYQVTQFGKPVTLSCSQTLNHNVMYWYQQKSSQAPKLLFHYYDKDFNNEADTPDNFQSRRPNTSFCFLDIRSPGLGDTAMYLCATSAHNTDTQYFGPGTRLTVL.

This clone turned up a few times. The chain has TRBV10-3 and TRBJ1-1, with D unclear. The CDR3 is 14 residues long. The germline V gene encodes CDR1 ENHRY and CDR2 SYGVKD. Trimming pared 7 bases from V and 4 bases from J, leaving 16 bases between. This chain's CDR3 is CAITMDARGTEAFF. In DNA form, the CDR3 reads TGTGCCATCACTATGGACGCCCGGGGCACTGAAGCTTTCTTT.

The gene calls are TRBV10-3 and TRBJ2-1, with 7 bases that match TRBD2. Looked up from germline, CDR1 is ENHRY and CDR2 is SYGVKD. The CDR3 spans 14 residues. The V segment lost 7 bases and the J segment 3 bases; nucleotides outside the gene matches: 6. The CDR3 loop reads CAITGLGDYNEQFF. The CDR3, as DNA: TGTGCCATCACCGGACTAGGGGACTACAATGAGCAGTTCTTC.

This chain connects TRBV6-1 to TRBJ2-7; 12 bases map to TRBD2. This CDR3 region has 15 residues. The germline V gene has CDR1 MNHNS and CDR2 SASEGT. The trim removed 4 bases at V and 3 bases at J, leaving 4 bases unmatched. Here the CDR3 reads CASSASSGRVYEQYF. The CDR3 DNA reads as TGTGCCAGCAGTGCCTCTAGCGGGAGGGTCTACGAGCAGTACTTC.

The chain combines TRBV2 with TRBJ2-3; D is perhaps TRBD1 (5 bases). Germline V gene lookup returns CDR1 SNHLY and CDR2 FYNNEI. The germline V and J ends were trimmed by 6 bases and 5 bases, with 18 bases remaining between them. The CDR3 spans 15 residues. The chain's CDR3 is CASSPAGAGGDTQYF. The CDR3 nucleotides are TGTGCCAGCAGCCCTGCTGGGGCAGGCGGAGATACGCAGTATTTT.